These T cell receptor beta chains were read from a single sample in a study of glioma-infiltrating T cells. TCRdb analysed the multiplex PCR reads with MiXCR anew, one entry per CDR3 protein. The sample has 100,000 to 150,000 distinct CDR3 sequences; roughly 23% are singletons. The sequencing sample was made of glioma tissue, nonneoplastic brain tissue, or PBMCs (not recorded which). The source is a human donor with low-grade glioma or glioblastoma, undergoing nonglioma brain surgery, or in good health (not recorded which). Each CDR3 is given with its conserved first and last residue. Clone size is given for some rows only: seen once, a few or many times, or a class if the clone is expanded.

v_gene	abundance	CDR3aa
TRBV20-1	many	CSARGSGIYEQYF
TRBV10-3	NA	CAISEFEFSGANVLTF
TRBV19	many	CASSIIGRRDQPQHF
TRBV20-1	many	CSAPVGHFYEQYF
TRBV5-1	NA	CASSETNYGYTF
TRBV6-1	many	CASTSGTSYNNEQFF
TRBV12-3/TRBV12-4	NA	CASILARLVDETQYF
TRBV27	many	CASSLDPSGANVLTF
TRBV5-1	few	CASSSTSQQGMNTEAFF
TRBV12-3/TRBV12-4	few	CASSWTTATYEQYF
TRBV6-1	many	CASNFSPASPLHF
TRBV15	many	CATSSGRQYYGYTF
TRBV19	few	CASSQENQETQYF
TRBV4-2	many	CASSQILKYEQYF
TRBV19	NA	CATRGTGRPNSYEQYF
TRBV5-1	NA	CASSLIGGGEKLFF
TRBV6-6	NA	CASSYSPLPSGSETKYF
TRBV7-2	many	CASTRPGQPQHF
TRBV4-1	many	CASSHRDRAILKEAFF
TRBV19	many	CASSPGQYSYEQYF
TRBV20-1	many	CSARELAGGPQETQYF
TRBV19	NA	CATTDVIYEQYF
TRBV7-9	many	CASSLDILNTEAFF
TRBV4-2	many	CASSQDYRASGNNEQFF
TRBV20-1	many	CSARDSGGGTEAFF
TRBV18	NA	CASSPGTGEKHGYTF
TRBV7-6	many	CASSLDLSGTYEQYF
TRBV7-9	many	CASSSNRAGDYEQYF
TRBV19	many	CASSTGQENTEAFF
TRBV20-1	many	CSARDPGLEYEQYF
TRBV27	many	CASSLTVGLGEKLFF
TRBV5-1	NA	CASSLGAGGSYNEQFF
TRBV10-3	many	CAIRGGWNTEAFF